There are many counts of the clone carrying this T cell receptor beta chain. The antigen is undetermined. TCRdb passed the multiplex PCR reads through MiXCR, listing each CDR3 protein once. The sample consists of over 70,000 distinct CDR3 sequences, approximately 30% of them appearing once. Samples came from axillary lymph nodes draining the breast cancer. This record comes from a study of breast tumors, draining lymph nodes, adjacent tissues. The study's findings and limits: Tumor TCR diversity was below lymph nodes but above nontumor tissue.

The V gene end was trimmed by 2 bases and the J gene end by 5 bases; junction bases not matched to a gene: 6. The CDR3 has 16 residues. CDR1 is MGHRA, CDR2 YSYEKL, per germline. The V and J genes are TRBV4-1 and TRBJ2-7; 13 bases align to TRBD2. Sequenced sample: axillary lymph node tissue. The receptor comes from a female donor with breast cancer. Some clones in this sample may be carry-over from other donors' samples. The CDR3 spells CASSQLGTSGINEQYF. The DNA for the CDR3 is TGCGCCAGCAGCCAACTGGGGACTAGCGGGATCAACGAGCAGTACTTC.